Following are 19 T cell receptor beta chains from one sample sequenced in a study of cytomegalovirus exposure and HLA in healthy donors. With 60 Vbeta and 13 Jbeta primers, the PCR was carried out. Sequencing was performed with immunoSEQ multiplex PCR; in TCRdb, only in-frame clones are kept and a portion is missing. The sample records fewer than 200,000 clones, approximately 78% being singletons. The sample taken for sequencing was PBMCs. The receptors shown here come from a woman younger than 30 in good health and CMV-seronegative.

This clone has just one count. This chain links TRBV5-5 with TRBJ1-4; the match to TRBD1 covers 9 bases. The CDR3 totals 15 residues. CDR1 is SGHKS and CDR2 is YYEKEE in the germline V gene (reference sequence). J gave up 6 bases and V 1 base, and 4 bases lay outside the gene matches. The CDR3 protein is CASSLMTGGDEKLFF. The CDR3 nucleotides are TGTGCCAGCAGCTTGATGACAGGGGGAGATGAAAAACTGTTTTTT. Complete variable domain (other parts from reference TRBV5-5 and TRBJ1-4): DAGVTQSPTHLIKTRGQQVTLRCSPISGHKSVSWYQQVLGQGPQFIFQYYEKEERGRGNFPDRFSARQFPNYSSELNVNALLLGDSALYLCASSLMTGGDEKLFFGSGTQLSVL.

The V call is TRBV19, the J call TRBJ1-5; TRBD1 is a possible D gene (6 bases). V dropped 6 bases and J dropped 3 bases, with 12 bases sitting between them. The CDR3 is 14 amino acids. Germline V lookup: CDR1 LNHDA, CDR2 SQIVND (reference sequence). The DNA for the CDR3 is TGTGCCAGTAGGGAACAGGGTCTCAATCAGCCCCAGCATTTT. Its translation is CASREQGLNQPQHF.

V and J are TRBV19 and TRBJ1-2, with TRBD1 as a possible D gene (6 bases). The length of the CDR3 is 17 residues. V lost 3 bases and J 0 bases, leaving 17 bases between the germline ends. The germline V gene has CDR1 LNHDA and CDR2 SQIVND (reference sequence). The CDR3 region has the DNA TGTGCCAGTAGTATGGCCGCCGCGGGGGCAGCTAACTATGGCTACACCTTC. Protein: CASSMAAAGAANYGYTF.

This chain joins TRBV4-2 and TRBJ1-5, with 7 bases fitting TRBD1. The germline gives CDR1 LGHNA, CDR2 YNFKEQ. V lost 0 bases and J lost 5; bases outside the gene matches: 4. The CDR3 runs 15 residues. The CDR3 DNA reads TGTGCCAGCAGCCAAGATTATGGGACAGATCAGCCCCAGCATTTT. This sequence encodes CASSQDYGTDQPQHF.

This sequence joins TRBV5-4 and TRBJ2-1; weak D call: TRBD2 (6 bases). V dropped 1 base and J dropped 4 bases, with 12 bases sitting between them. Germline-derived CDR1 and CDR2 are SGHNT and YYREEE (reference sequence). The CDR3 length is 15 residues. CDR3 amino acids: CASSLQGGTYNEQFF. The CDR3 bases are TGTGCCAGCAGCTTGCAGGGAGGAACGTACAATGAGCAGTTCTTC.

Comment on this clone: The junction departs from the called germline gene at one end, perhaps through a read error. The rearrangement joins TRBV7-7 to TRBJ2-5; tentative D call: TRBD1 (5 bases). The length of the CDR3 is 13 residues. Germline lookup yields CDR1 SSHAT and CDR2 FNYEAQ (reference sequence). CDR3 in amino acids: CASSLRTKETQYF. As DNA, the CDR3 is TGTGCTAGCAGCTTAAGGACAAAAGAGACCCAGTACTTC.

This clone was found once. The genes are TRBV6-4 and TRBJ2-6; possible D gene TRBD2, 6 bases. Trimming pared 5 bases from V and 2 bases from J, leaving 13 bases between. Germline V gene lookup returns CDR1 MRHNA and CDR2 SNTAGT. The CDR3 totals 16 residues. CDR3 bases: TGTGCCAGCAGTCCATCCTCGGGGGCTGGGGCCAACGTCCTGACTTTC. This codes for CASSPSSGAGANVLTF.

This chain links TRBV6-5 with TRBJ2-1, with 7 bases fitting TRBD2. From germline, CDR1 is MNHEY and CDR2 SVGAGI. This CDR3 comprises 15 residues. The V and J ends lost 7 bases and 4 bases, in that order; junction bases with no gene match: 10. The CDR3 loop is CASTPPSGGYNEQFF. The CDR3 bases are TGTGCCAGCACACCTCCTAGCGGAGGGTACAATGAGCAGTTCTTC.

The chain joins TRBV5-4 to TRBJ1-2, with D perhaps TRBD1 (5 bases). Germline lookup yields CDR1 SGHNT and CDR2 YYREEE (reference sequence). V was cut by 3 bases and J by 1 base, with 16 bases left in between. The CDR3 length is 16 residues. The CDR3 DNA is TGTGCCAGCAGCTCCAGGACGGGACTATTTAACTATGGCTACACCTTC. Protein product: CASSSRTGLFNYGYTF.

This rearrangement joins TRBV4-3 to TRBJ2-3; D is unclear. The V end lost 0 bases, the J end lost 6 bases, and 16 bases lay between the germline ends. Germline lookup yields CDR1 LGHNA and CDR2 YSLEER. This CDR3 comprises 16 residues. The CDR3 DNA reads TGCGCCAGCAGCCAAGATCCTGCTAGGAAGATGGATACGCAGTATTTT. Its translation: CASSQDPARKMDTQYF.

The chain carries TRBV6-1 and TRBJ1-1, with a possible D match to TRBD1 (5 bases). Trimming removed 4 bases from V and 6 bases from J, with 15 bases in between. This CDR3 region has 14 residues. The germline CDR1 and CDR2 sequences are MNHNS and SASEGT. The CDR3 is CASSAFRAVSEAFF. CDR3 in DNA: TGTGCCAGCAGTGCTTTCAGGGCCGTCTCTGAAGCTTTCTTT.

The chain has TRBV5-1 and TRBJ2-2, with a weak D call TRBD1 (5 bases). Germline CDR1 SGHRS, CDR2 YFSETQ. This CDR3 has 14 residues. V was clipped by 5 bases and J by 1 base, with 9 bases between them. The CDR3 nucleotides are TGCGCCAGCAGTAGTACAGGGAACACCGGGGAGCTGTTTTTT. Amino acid sequence: CASSSTGNTGELFF.

The chain joins TRBV28 to TRBJ2-1; maybe TRBD2 (7 bases). Trimming removed 3 bases from V and 5 bases from J, with 11 bases in between. The CDR3 covers 14 residues. Germline V lookup: CDR1 MDHEN, CDR2 SYDVKM. The CDR3 nucleotides read TGTGCCAGCAGTTTGGGGGGGCTTAACAATGAGCAGTTCTTC. Protein sequence: CASSLGGLNNEQFF.

The rearrangement links TRBV18 to TRBJ2-7; D is unclear. Looked up from germline, CDR1 is KGHSH and CDR2 is LQKENI. This CDR3 is built from 12 residues. V shed 3 bases and J shed 6 bases, with 9 bases lying between them. In DNA form, the CDR3 reads TGTGCCAGCTCACCGTCTAGGAGCGAGCAGTACTTC. The encoded protein is CASSPSRSEQYF.

This chain connects TRBV27 to TRBJ2-5; 9 nucleotides line up with TRBD2. The CDR3 loop spans 15 amino acids. Germline lookup yields CDR1 MNHEY and CDR2 SMNVEV (reference sequence). Trimming at V came to 8 bases and at J to 5 bases, leaving 12 bases not matched to a gene. This chain's CDR3 is CASGLAGVGSETQYF. The CDR3 region has the DNA TGTGCCAGCGGATTAGCGGGAGTTGGTTCGGAGACCCAGTACTTC.

The CDR3 loop reads CASSFTGGGETPGELFF. The CDR3 nucleotides are TGTGCCAGCAGTTTCACGGGCGGGGGAGAGACTCCGGGGGAGCTGTTTTTT. The rearrangement joins TRBV7-3 to TRBJ2-2, with 7 bases matching TRBD2. The CDR3 has 17 amino acids. The V and J ends lost 6 bases and 8 bases, in that order; junction bases with no gene match: 18. Germline CDR1 is SGHTA and CDR2 is FQGTGA.

This clone was observed once. The gene calls are TRBV7-9 and TRBJ2-7; maybe TRBD2 (6 bases). Germline V gene sequence: CDR1 SEHNR, CDR2 FQNEAQ (reference sequence). The CDR3 consists of 16 residues. V was pared by 3 bases and J by 0 bases, with 15 bases between. The CDR3 loop is CASSFASAGSSYEQYF. Written as DNA, the CDR3 is TGTGCCAGCAGCTTTGCCTCGGCGGGGAGCTCCTACGAGCAGTACTTC.

This clone was seen a few times. This rearrangement joins TRBV9 to TRBJ1-1, with 11 nucleotides matching TRBD1. CDR3 length equals 12 residues. The germline V gene encodes CDR1 SGDLS and CDR2 YYNGEE. With V trimmed by 4 bases and J by 10 bases, 3 bases remained unmatched. The CDR3 loop reads CASSRDRGSAFF. The CDR3 coding sequence is TGTGCCAGCAGCCGGGACAGGGGGTCAGCTTTCTTT.

The CDR3 here is CASSYRQEQYF. In nucleotides, the CDR3 is TGTGCCAGCAGCTACCGACAGGAGCAGTACTTC. The chain links TRBV5-6 to TRBJ2-7, with D tentatively TRBD1 (5 bases). The CDR3 covers 11 residues. V lost 3 bases and J 7 bases, leaving 8 bases between the germline ends. Germline CDR1 reads SGHDT; CDR2 reads YYEEEE.